The rows below give T cell receptor beta chains drawn from one sample of a study of blood T cell repertoires in COVID-19. Here immunoSEQ multiplex PCR was the method, and the copy in TCRdb shows in-frame clones only, minus some. Among approximately 280,000 clones, roughly nine tenths were seen once, and the ten largest hold over 6%. The sequenced material came from PBMCs or T cells enriched from blood (not recorded which). The receptors derive from a woman in her 40s who had recovered from COVID-19. CDR3s include the opening cysteine and the closing phenylalanine or tryptophan. Fields, in order: J gene, clone size, D gene, V gene, CDR3 DNA, CDR3 protein. The D gene is left open where the match is weak. Rows give clone size only sometimes, using once, few, many, or a class for an expanded clone.

>TRBJ2-2|.|.|TRBV24-1
TGTGCCACCAGTGATTTTGTATTTGAGGGACAAACCACCGGGGAGCTGTTTTTT
CATSDFVFEGQTTGELFF
>TRBJ2-5|.|.|TRBV27
TGTGCCAGCAGTTCAGTTAACCAAGAGACCCAGTACTTC
CASSSVNQETQYF
>TRBJ1-5|.|TRBD1|TRBV19
TGTGCCAGTAGTAACCCGGGACAGGGATCTCAGCCCCAGCATTTT
CASSNPGQGSQPQHF
>TRBJ2-3|.|.|TRBV21-1
TGTGCCAGCAGCAAAGGGAGATTGGGACTAGCCGAGCCGGCCGGCCATTCAGATACGCAGTATTTT
CASSKGRLGLAEPAGHSDTQYF
>TRBJ1-5|.|.|TRBV10-3
TGTGCCATCAGTGAGTCGGAGGCAGGTGAATCGCCCCAGCATTTT
CAISESEAGESPQHF
>TRBJ2-3|.|.|TRBV9
TGTGCCAGCAGCGTAGGAGGGGGTGGCACAGATACGCAGTATTTT
CASSVGGGGTDTQYF
>TRBJ1-4|.|.|TRBV11-2
TGTGCCAGCAGCTTAGAGGGCAGGGCAGGCGAAAAACTGTTTTTT
CASSLEGRAGEKLFF
>TRBJ1-4|once|.|TRBV7-9
TGTGCCAGCTGCACAGGGAGCAATGAAAAACTGTTTTTT
CASCTGSNEKLFF
>TRBJ2-1|.|.|TRBV29-1
TGCAGCGTTGAAGATCGACTCCTGGATGAGCAGTTCTTC
CSVEDRLLDEQFF
>TRBJ2-5|.|TRBD2|TRBV28
TGTGCCAGCAGTTTATCCTCCCCTCTAGCGGAAAAAGAGACCCAGTACTTC
CASSLSSPLAEKETQYF
>TRBJ2-7|once|TRBD2|TRBV6-6
TGTGCCAGCAGTTACGACGGACTAGCGTCACACGAGCAGTACTTC
CASSYDGLASHEQYF
>TRBJ2-7|.|.|TRBV11-2
TGTGCCAGCAGTTACAACGGACTGTCCTACGAGCAGTACTTC
CASSYNGLSYEQYF
>TRBJ2-7|.|.|TRBV4-3
TGCGCCAGCAGCCAAGTGATAGGCGGGGGCCCCTACGAGCAGTACTTC
CASSQVIGGGPYEQYF
>TRBJ1-5|.|.|TRBV7-2
TGTGCCAGCAGCTTAGAGGACTATCAGCCCCAGCATTTT
CASSLEDYQPQHF
>TRBJ2-3|.|TRBD1|TRBV2
TGTGCCAGCAGTGGGACAGGGTTCGCCACAGATACGCAGTATTTT
CASSGTGFATDTQYF
>TRBJ1-1|.|.|TRBV28
TGTGCCAGCACCCGAGGGCCGGGAATCACTGAAGCTTTCTTT
CASTRGPGITEAFF
>TRBJ2-1|.|.|TRBV6-1
TGTGCCAGCAGTGAAGTAAGGGGTGAGCAGTTCTTC
CASSEVRGEQFF
>TRBJ1-1|.|.|TRBV28
TGTGCCAGCACCGAATTTAGTCGGGAAGCTTTCTTT
CASTEFSREAFF
>TRBJ2-7|.|.|TRBV7-8
TGTGCCAGCAGCCCTGGACAAGCCCGAGGCGAGCAGTACTTC
CASSPGQARGEQYF
>TRBJ1-2|.|.|TRBV11-2
TGTGCCAGCAGCTTAGATATCACCAGCTATGGCTACACCTTC
CASSLDITSYGYTF
>TRBJ1-3|.|.|TRBV11-2
TGTGCCAGCAGCTTAGATCGGCAGGTTGGAAACACCATATATTTT
CASSLDRQVGNTIYF
>TRBJ2-1|.|TRBD2|TRBV7-3
TGTGCCAGCAGCTTAAGTTCTGGGAGGGCCGGGAATGAGCAGTTCTTC
CASSLSSGRAGNEQFF
>TRBJ2-5|.|.|TRBV11-2
TGTGCCAGCAGCCCTTCGGGGGGCGTCCAAGAGACCCAGTACTTC
CASSPSGGVQETQYF
>TRBJ2-7|.|.|TRBV5-1
TGCGCCAGCAGCTTGGTTCCTAAATCAAGCTCCTACGAGCAGTACTTC
CASSLVPKSSSYEQYF
>TRBJ2-2|.|TRBD1|TRBV14
TGTGCCAGCAGCCGACAGGGCCTTACCGGGGAGCTGTTTTTT
CASSRQGLTGELFF
>TRBJ1-2|few|TRBD1|TRBV14
TGTGCCAGCAGCCAAGGGGGACAGCTAACCTATGGCTACACCTTC
CASSQGGQLTYGYTF
>TRBJ1-2|once|.|TRBV24-1
TGTGCCACCAGTGATCAGACCGATGGAGGGTATGGCTACACCTTC
CATSDQTDGGYGYTF
>TRBJ1-2|.|.|TRBV2
TGTGCCAGCAGGGCACTGGATCTAGATGGCTACACCTTC
CASRALDLDGYTF
>TRBJ1-1|few|.|TRBV29-1
TGCAGCGTTGAAGAGCCAGGTGAAGCTTTCTTT
CSVEEPGEAFF
>TRBJ2-2|.|.|TRBV6-6
TGTGCCAGCACCCCTAGGGGTGGCGGGGAGCTGTTTTTT
CASTPRGGGELFF
>TRBJ1-2|.|TRBD1|TRBV18
TGTGCCAGCTCAAATTGGACAGGGGGCGACGGCTACACCTTC
CASSNWTGGDGYTF
>TRBJ1-1|once|TRBD1|TRBV7-8
TGTGCCAGCAGCTTGGGACAGGGGGGGAACACTGAAGCTTTCTTT
CASSLGQGGNTEAFF
>TRBJ2-2|.|.|TRBV6-2/TRBV6-3
TGTGCCAGCAGTTACTACCTTGAGGCCGGGGAGCTGTTTTTT
CASSYYLEAGELFF
>TRBJ1-1|.|.|TRBV10-3
TGTGCCATCAGTAGGGCAGGGATGAACACTGAAGCTTTCTTT
CAISRAGMNTEAFF
>TRBJ2-1|once|.|TRBV6-2/TRBV6-3
TGTGCCAGCAGCGAACGCGCCTACAATGAGCAGTTCTTC
CASSERAYNEQFF
>TRBJ2-7|many|TRBD1|TRBV5-1
TGCGCCAGCAGCACATTATCGACAGGGAAAACCTACGAGCAGTACTTC
CASSTLSTGKTYEQYF
>TRBJ1-2|.|.|TRBV9
TGTGCCAGCAGCCGCTTTGGGCACAGGTCTCGCTATGGCTACACCTTC
CASSRFGHRSRYGYTF
>TRBJ2-7|few|.|TRBV6-2/TRBV6-3
TGTGCCAGCAGTAACCCGAGGGCCCCCTACGAGCAGTACTTC
CASSNPRAPYEQYF
>TRBJ1-4|.|.|TRBV19
TGTGCCAGTAGTGCAGCCCCAGGGCGGGGAGAAAAACTGTTTTTT
CASSAAPGRGEKLFF
>TRBJ1-5|.|TRBD1|TRBV5-1
TGCGCCAGCAGCTTGGGGGACAGGGGATTAGATCAGCCCCAGCATTTT
CASSLGDRGLDQPQHF
>TRBJ1-2|.|.|TRBV6-5
TGTGCCAGCAGTTCCCAGGGATTCGACTATGGCTACACCTTC
CASSSQGFDYGYTF
>TRBJ1-5|.|TRBD1|TRBV19
TGTGCCAGTAGTACGGACAGGGGCTATAATCAGCCCCAGCATTTT
CASSTDRGYNQPQHF
>TRBJ1-1|.|TRBD1|TRBV6-5
TGTGCCAGCAGTTACAACAGGGGGAGGACTGAAGCTTTCTTT
CASSYNRGRTEAFF
>TRBJ1-2|.|.|TRBV28
TGTGCCTCGGGGAAAAGTAACTATGGCTACACCTTC
CASGKSNYGYTF
>TRBJ2-1|.|TRBD2|TRBV9
TGTGCCAGCAGCGGAGCAGCTTCGGAACTAGCGGGATTCAATGAGCAGTTCTTC
CASSGAASELAGFNEQFF
>TRBJ1-3|.|TRBD1|TRBV5-1
TGCGCCAGCAGCGAGGGGACAGTCTCTGGAAACACCATATATTTT
CASSEGTVSGNTIYF
>TRBJ1-1|.|TRBD1|TRBV2
TGTGCCAGCAGCGGACAGGGGAACACTGAAGCTTTCTTT
CASSGQGNTEAFF
>TRBJ1-5|.|.|TRBV10-3
TGTGCCATCGGGGCAGGGACTGATCAGCCCCAGCATTTT
CAIGAGTDQPQHF